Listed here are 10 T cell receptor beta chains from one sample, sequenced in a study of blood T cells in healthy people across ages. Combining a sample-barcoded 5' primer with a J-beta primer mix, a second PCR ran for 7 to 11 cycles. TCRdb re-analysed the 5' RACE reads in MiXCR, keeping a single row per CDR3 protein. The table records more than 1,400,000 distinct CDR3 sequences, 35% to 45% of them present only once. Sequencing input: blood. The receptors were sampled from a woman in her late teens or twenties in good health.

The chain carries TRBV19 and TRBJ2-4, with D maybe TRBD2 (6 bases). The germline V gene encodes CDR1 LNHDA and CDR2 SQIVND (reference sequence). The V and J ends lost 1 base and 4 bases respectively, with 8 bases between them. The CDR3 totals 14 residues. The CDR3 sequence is CASSIAGVKNIQYF. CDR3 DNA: TGTGCCAGTAGTATAGCGGGGGTAAAAAACATTCAGTACTTC. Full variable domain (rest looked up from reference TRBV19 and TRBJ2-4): DGGITQSPKYLFRKEGQNVTLSCEQNLNHDAMYWYRQDPGQGLRLIYYSQIVNDFQKGDIAEGYSVSREKKESFPLTVTSAQKNPTAFYLCASSIAGVKNIQYFGAGTRLSVL.

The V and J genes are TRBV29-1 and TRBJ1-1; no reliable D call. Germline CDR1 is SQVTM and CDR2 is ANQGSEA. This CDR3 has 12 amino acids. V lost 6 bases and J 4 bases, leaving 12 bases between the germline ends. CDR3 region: CSVTDGSTEAFF. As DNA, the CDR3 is TGCAGCGTAACAGACGGTTCCACTGAAGCTTTCTTT.

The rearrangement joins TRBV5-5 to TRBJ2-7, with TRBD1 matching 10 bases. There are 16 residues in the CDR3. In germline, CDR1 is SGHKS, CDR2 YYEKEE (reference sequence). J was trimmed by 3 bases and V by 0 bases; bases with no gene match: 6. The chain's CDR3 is CASSLVGDRGCYEQYF. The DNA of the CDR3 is TGTGCCAGCAGCTTGGTGGGGGACAGGGGATGCTACGAGCAGTACTTC.

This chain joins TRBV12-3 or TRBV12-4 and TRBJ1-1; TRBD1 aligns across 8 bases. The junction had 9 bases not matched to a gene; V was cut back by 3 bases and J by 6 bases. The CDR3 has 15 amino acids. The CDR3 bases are TGTGCCAGCAGTTTTCAAGGACAGGGAAACCCTGAAGCTTTCTTT. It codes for CASSFQGQGNPEAFF.

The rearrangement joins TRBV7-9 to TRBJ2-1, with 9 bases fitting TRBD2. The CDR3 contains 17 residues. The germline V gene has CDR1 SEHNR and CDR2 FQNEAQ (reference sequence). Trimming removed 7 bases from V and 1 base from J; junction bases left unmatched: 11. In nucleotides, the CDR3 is TGTGCCAGCACCCCTTTGGTAGCGGGAGTATCCTACAATGAGCAGTTCTTC. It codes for CASTPLVAGVSYNEQFF.

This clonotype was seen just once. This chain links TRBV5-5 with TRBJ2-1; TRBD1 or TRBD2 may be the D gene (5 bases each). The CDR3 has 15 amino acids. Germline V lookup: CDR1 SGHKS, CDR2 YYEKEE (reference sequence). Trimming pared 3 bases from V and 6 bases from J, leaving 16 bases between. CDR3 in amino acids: CASSSVGAAGNEQFF. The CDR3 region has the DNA TGTGCCAGCAGCTCCGTCGGGGCCGCGGGCAATGAGCAGTTCTTC. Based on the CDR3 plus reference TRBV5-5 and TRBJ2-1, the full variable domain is DAGVTQSPTHLIKTRGQQVTLRCSPISGHKSVSWYQQVLGQGPQFIFQYYEKEERGRGNFPDRFSARQFPNYSSELNVNALLLGDSALYLCASSSVGAAGNEQFFGPGTRLTVL.

This CDR3 reads CASSEALGFNQPQHF. CDR3 DNA sequence: TGTGCCAGCAGTGAAGCGTTGGGGTTCAATCAGCCCCAGCATTTT. The chain has TRBV6-1 and TRBJ1-5, with unresolved D. The CDR3 has 15 residues. V gave up 0 bases and J gave up 3 bases, with 9 bases separating them. Per germline, CDR1 MNHNS and CDR2 SASEGT.

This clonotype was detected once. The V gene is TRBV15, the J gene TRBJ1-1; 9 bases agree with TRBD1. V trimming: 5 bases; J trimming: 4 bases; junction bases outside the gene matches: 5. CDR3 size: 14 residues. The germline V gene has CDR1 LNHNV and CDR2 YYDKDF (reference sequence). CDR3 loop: CATSSRTGATEAFF. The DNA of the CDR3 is TGTGCCACCAGCTCCCGGACAGGGGCCACTGAAGCTTTCTTT.

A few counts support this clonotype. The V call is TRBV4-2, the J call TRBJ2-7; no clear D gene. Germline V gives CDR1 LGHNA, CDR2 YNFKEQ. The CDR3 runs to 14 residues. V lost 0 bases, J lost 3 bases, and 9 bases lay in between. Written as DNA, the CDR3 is TGTGCCAGCAGCCAAGAAGAAGTAAACTACGAGCAGTACTTC. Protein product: CASSQEEVNYEQYF.

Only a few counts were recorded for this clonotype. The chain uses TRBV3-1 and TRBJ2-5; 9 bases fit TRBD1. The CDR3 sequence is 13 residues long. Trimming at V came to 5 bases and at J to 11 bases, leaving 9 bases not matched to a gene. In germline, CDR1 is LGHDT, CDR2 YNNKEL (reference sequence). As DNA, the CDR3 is TGTGCCAGCAGCTGGGACAGGGACAATGAGCAGTACTTC. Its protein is CASSWDRDNEQYF.